These T cell receptor beta chains were read from a single sample in a study of blood T cell repertoires in COVID-19. Sequencing used immunoSEQ multiplex PCR; TCRdb keeps in-frame clones, though not all of them. There are over 200,000 clones in the sample; approximately 80% occur only once, and just under 9% lies in the top ten. The specimen was PBMCs or T cells enriched from blood (not recorded which). These receptors were taken from a woman between 45 and 65 years old with acute COVID-19. The CDR3 runs from the conserved cysteine through the conserved F or W.

TRBV19,CASSKNRGGGETQYF
TRBV18,CASSPAGLAGGMGEQYF
TRBV11-2,CASSLTVYEQYF
TRBV2,CASRADASGVQETQYF
TRBV7-2,CASSPRGGRNEQFF
TRBV7-3,CASSSGTSVNEQFF
TRBV29-1,CSADPRGNEQFF
TRBV25-1,CASGRNGNTIYF
TRBV28,CASNRGAWNEQFF
TRBV4-1,CASSPGLSYEQYF
TRBV3-1/TRBV3-2,CASSPLFDNSPLHF
TRBV27,CASSLGTGGSYEQYF
TRBV28,CASSLSLAEHYEQYF
TRBV10-3,CAISDGTENNEQFF
TRBV4-3,CASSRPPGTGPNEQFF